This T cell receptor (beta chain) stems from a study of blood T cell repertoires in COVID-19. Study background: Both acute and convalescent COVID-19 samples were obtained from the United States, Italy and Spain. Nucleic acid was either cDNA or gDNA, and it came from T cells, B-cell-depleted T cells, or PBMCs.

In assigning cohorts, the study relied on participant-reported clinical history. How the authors handled the data: Researchers report that nucleated cell counts were estimated from reference gene primer amplification. The data were produced by immunoSEQ multiplex PCR, yet TCRdb's version contains in-frame clones alone and is incomplete. V and J calls and clone size are as listed in that table; D and trimming were resolved from the DNA. The table includes some 360,000 clones, more than 70% detected once. V shed 8 bases, J shed 3 bases, and the junction held 10 bases outside the gene matches. There are 15 residues in the CDR3. CDR1 is MNHEY, CDR2 SVGAGI, per germline.

This TCR came from a woman in her twenties or thirties who had been exposed to COVID-19. The genes are TRBV6-5 and TRBJ2-7; TRBD1 matches at 10 bases. Sequencing used PBMCs or T cells enriched from blood (not recorded which). The CDR3 DNA reads as TGTGCCAGCGATCCCGGGACAGGGGACATCTACGAGCAGTACTTC. Protein: CASDPGTGDIYEQYF.